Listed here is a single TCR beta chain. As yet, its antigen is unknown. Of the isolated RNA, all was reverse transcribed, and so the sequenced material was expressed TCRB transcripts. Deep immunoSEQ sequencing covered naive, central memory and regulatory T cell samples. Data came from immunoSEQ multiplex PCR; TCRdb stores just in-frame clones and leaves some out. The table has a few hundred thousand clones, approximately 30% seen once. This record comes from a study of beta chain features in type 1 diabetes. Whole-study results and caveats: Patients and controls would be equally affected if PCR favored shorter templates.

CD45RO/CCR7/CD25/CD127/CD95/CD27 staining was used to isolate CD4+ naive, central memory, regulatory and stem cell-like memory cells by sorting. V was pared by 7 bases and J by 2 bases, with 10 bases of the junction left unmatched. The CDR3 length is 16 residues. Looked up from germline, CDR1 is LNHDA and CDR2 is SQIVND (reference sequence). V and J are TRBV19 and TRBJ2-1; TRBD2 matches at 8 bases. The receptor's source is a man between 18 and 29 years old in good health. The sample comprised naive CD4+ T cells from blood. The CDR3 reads CASTTISSGPYNEQFF. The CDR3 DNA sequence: TGTGCCAGTACCACTATCTCTAGCGGGCCCTACAATGAGCAGTTCTTC.